This note documents a single T cell receptor beta chain sequence. This clonotype was counted only a few times. Its antigen target is currently unknown. One base away there is no much larger clone; base qualities are not given. Sample time point, as interpreted from the label and publication: patch test 3, about 24 weeks after DPC sensitization. The meaning of the sample's treatment or condition label: therapeutic diphenylcyclopropenone sensitization with weekly scalp DPC. At every patch-test visit, the blood draw took place before the patch test was put on. Patients were considered eligible if aged 18 to 70, diagnosed with alopecia and deemed suitable for DPC therapy, and patients were excluded if pregnant. Total RNA was isolated from unfractionated whole blood collected in Tempus Blood RNA tubes. This specimen comes from a study of human T cells and chemical hapten exposure (dated by TCRdb to the early 2020s). For the study in its entirety: For sensitization, 2% DPC in acetone was applied to a 2 cm by 2 cm area of upper inner arm skin. For TCR sequencing, blood came from about 28 alopecia patients at anywhere from one to four time points (pre-sensitization, 2, 6 and 24 weeks). Patch testing was done on the upper back using Finn chambers containing 0.01% DPC, and results were scored after 6 days according to International Contact Dermatitis Research Group standards. Blood was sampled from patients pre-sensitization (week 0) and at 2, 6 and about 24 weeks after DPC sensitization. This study followed changes in the peripheral blood TCR repertoire in vivo during primary and secondary sensitization of alopecia patients to the hapten diphenylcyclopropenone (DPC). Libraries were pooled for sequencing, and per-sample TCR yields varied mainly because of small differences in library volumes within the pool. The mostly female patient cohort included alopecia areata with under or over 50% scalp involvement, alopecia totalis and alopecia universalis. Patients additionally received weekly therapeutic DPC doses to the scalp throughout the approximately 22-week study period. Findings and caveats that apply to the study as a whole: The number of TCRs above 1 in 1000 frequency did not change with DPC sensitization; there was no evidence of global repertoire structure alterations. Compared with pre-sensitization or healthy control sets, expanded TCRs formed significantly more large CDR3 similarity clusters, which is consistent with antigen-driven responses. Because all patients had alopecia, a presumed autoimmune disease, the immune response of the patients might differ from that of healthy individuals. Patch test score was positively correlated with the number of PT1 expanded TCRs, with significance at thresholds 8, 16 and 32 but not at 4. Repeated subsampling changed both the strength of the expansion versus patch-test correlation and the threshold at which the correlation became significant.

Library preparation employed RACE. Reads for this sample came from a NextSeq 500. During library preparation, unique molecular identifiers were attached to individual cDNA molecules so that TCRs could be counted quantitatively and reproducibly. Each blood RNA sample was used to sequence both TCR alpha and TCR beta chains. The authors' pipeline ran thus. Samples had a median of roughly 100,000 TCRs, with a range from roughly 23,224 to 700,000. The Decombinator software suite was used to annotate the V, J and CDR3 of the TCR reads. To make PS versus PT1 abundance plots, every sample was subsampled to the same number of TCRs (28,000). TCRs were defined as expanded if absent before sensitization and observed at least eight times at the 2-week time point. Through fastp at Q25 and MiXCR, TCRdb rebuilt clones from the public reads, retaining in-frame beta chains. Each record represents a unique CDR3 protein, reported with the most common genes and DNA among its rows. Clone size and V and J calls follow TCRdb, not the original study. For this sample the table gives about 64,000 distinct CDR3 sequences, of which 8% to 13% were detected only once. Clones ranked in the top ten supply around 2.1% of the sample.

The germline V gene specifies SGHVS as CDR1 and FNYEAQ as CDR2. Trimming costs V 5 bases and J 6 bases, and their ends lie 16 bases apart. The CDR3 runs 15 amino acids, cysteine and phenylalanine included. Only CDR3 DNA is held: 45 bases, read in frame from base 1. The chain links TRBV7-6 with TRBJ2-2; 7 matching bases give a weak D call of TRBD1. The receptor comes from a woman aged 25 to 39 with alopecia areata. Some clones in this sample may be carry-over from other donors' samples. The sequencing used whole blood, collected in connection with sensitization to the hapten diphenylcyclopropenone (DPC). CDR3 sequence: CASSLGQGGPGELFF. The DNA sequence is TGTGCCAGCAGCCTTGGTCAGGGGGGACCCGGGGAGCTGTTTTTT.